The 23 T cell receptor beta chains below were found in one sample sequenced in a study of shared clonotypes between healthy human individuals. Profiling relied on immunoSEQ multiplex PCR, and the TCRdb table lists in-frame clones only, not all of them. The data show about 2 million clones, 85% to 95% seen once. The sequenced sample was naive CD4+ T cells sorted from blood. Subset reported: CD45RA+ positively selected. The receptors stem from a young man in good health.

CDR3 DNA sequence: TGTGCCAGTAGGATCGTCGGGAACACTGAAGCTTTCTTT. Translated: CASRIVGNTEAFF. The V and J genes are TRBV19 and TRBJ1-1, with no clear D. V dropped 6 bases and J dropped 1 base, with 9 bases sitting between them. The CDR3 contains 13 residues. Germline V gene data show CDR1 as LNHDA and CDR2 as SQIVND (reference sequence).

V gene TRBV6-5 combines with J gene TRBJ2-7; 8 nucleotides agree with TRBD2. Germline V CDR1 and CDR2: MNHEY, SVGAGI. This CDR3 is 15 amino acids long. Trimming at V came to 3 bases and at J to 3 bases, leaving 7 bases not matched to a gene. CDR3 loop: CASSYRGTRDYEQYF. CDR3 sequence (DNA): TGTGCCAGCAGTTATAGGGGGACTAGAGACTACGAGCAGTACTTC.

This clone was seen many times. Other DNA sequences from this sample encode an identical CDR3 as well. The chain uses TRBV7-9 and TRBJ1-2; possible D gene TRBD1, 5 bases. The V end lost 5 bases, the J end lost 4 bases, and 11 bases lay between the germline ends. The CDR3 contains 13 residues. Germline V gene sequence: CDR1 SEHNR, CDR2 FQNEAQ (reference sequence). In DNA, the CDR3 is TGTGCCAGCAGCCCCGGGACGGTCTATGGCTACACCTTC. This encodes CASSPGTVYGYTF.

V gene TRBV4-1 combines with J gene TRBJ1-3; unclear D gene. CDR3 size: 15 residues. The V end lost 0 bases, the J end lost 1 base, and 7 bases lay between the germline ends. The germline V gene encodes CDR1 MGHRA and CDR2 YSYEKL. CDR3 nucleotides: TGCGCCAGCAGCCAAGATCGGGGATCTGGAAACACCATATATTTT. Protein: CASSQDRGSGNTIYF.

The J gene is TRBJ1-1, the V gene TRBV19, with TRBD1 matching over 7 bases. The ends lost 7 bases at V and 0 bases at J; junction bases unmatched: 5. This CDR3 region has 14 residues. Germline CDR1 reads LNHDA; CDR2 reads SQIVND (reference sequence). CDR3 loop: CASTADRVNTEAFF. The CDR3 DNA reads TGTGCCAGTACCGCAGACAGGGTGAACACTGAAGCTTTCTTT.

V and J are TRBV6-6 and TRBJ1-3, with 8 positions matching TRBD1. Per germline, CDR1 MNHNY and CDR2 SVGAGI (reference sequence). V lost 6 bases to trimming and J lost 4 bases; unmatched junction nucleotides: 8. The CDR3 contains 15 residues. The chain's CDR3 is CASRSGGSGGNTIYF. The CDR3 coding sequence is TGTGCCAGCAGATCAGGGGGCTCAGGAGGAAACACCATATATTTT.

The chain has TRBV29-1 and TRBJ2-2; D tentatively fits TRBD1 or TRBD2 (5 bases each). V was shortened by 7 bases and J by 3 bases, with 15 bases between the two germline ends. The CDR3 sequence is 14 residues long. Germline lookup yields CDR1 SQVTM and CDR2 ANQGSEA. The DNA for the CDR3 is TGCAGCGCCCCGACTGGGACGGACACCGGGGAGCTGTTTTTT. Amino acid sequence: CSAPTGTDTGELFF.

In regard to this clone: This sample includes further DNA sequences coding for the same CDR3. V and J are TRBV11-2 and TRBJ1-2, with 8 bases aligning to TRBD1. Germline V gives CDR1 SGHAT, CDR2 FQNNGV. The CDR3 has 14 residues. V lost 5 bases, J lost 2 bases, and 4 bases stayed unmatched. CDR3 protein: CASSPGQGNYGYTF. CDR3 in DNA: TGTGCCAGCAGCCCCGGACAGGGAAACTATGGCTACACCTTC.

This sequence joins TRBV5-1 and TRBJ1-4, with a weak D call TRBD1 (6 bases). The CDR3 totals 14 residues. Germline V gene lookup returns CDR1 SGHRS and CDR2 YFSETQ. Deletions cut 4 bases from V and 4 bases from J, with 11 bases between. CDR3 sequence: CASSVAGVNEKLFF. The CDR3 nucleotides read TGCGCCAGCAGCGTGGCAGGGGTTAATGAAAAACTGTTTTTT.

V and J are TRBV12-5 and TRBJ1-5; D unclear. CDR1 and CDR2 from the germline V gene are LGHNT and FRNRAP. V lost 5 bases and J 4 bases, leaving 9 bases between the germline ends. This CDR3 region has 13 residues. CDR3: CASGLADNQPQHF. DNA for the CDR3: TGTGCTAGTGGTCTTGCCGATAATCAGCCCCAGCATTTT.

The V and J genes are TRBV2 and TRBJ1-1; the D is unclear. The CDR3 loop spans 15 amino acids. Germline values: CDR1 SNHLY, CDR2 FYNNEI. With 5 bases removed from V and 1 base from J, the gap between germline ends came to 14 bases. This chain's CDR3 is CASSLTGGANTEAFF. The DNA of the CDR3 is TGTGCCAGCAGTCTGACTGGTGGAGCGAACACTGAAGCTTTCTTT.

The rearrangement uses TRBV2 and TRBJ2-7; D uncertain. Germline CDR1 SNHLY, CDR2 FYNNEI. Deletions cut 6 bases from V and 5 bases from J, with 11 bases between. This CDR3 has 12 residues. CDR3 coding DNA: TGTGCCAGCAGGGGGAACTACAACGAGCAGTACTTC. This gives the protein CASRGNYNEQYF.

Written as DNA, the CDR3 is TGCGCCAGCAGCCAAGGGGAGGGCCCAGTCGGGGAGCTGTTTTTT. This encodes CASSQGEGPVGELFF. The chain joins TRBV4-1 to TRBJ2-2; 7 bases fit TRBD2. The length of the CDR3 is 15 residues. V lost 1 base to trimming and J lost 7 bases; unmatched junction nucleotides: 6. Germline CDR1 and CDR2: MGHRA and YSYEKL.

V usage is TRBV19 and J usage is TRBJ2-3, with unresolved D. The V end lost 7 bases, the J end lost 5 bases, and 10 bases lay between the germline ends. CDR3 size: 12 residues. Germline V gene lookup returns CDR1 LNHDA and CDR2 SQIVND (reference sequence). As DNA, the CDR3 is TGTGCCAGTAAAGCGCTAGGAGATACGCAGTATTTT. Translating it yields CASKALGDTQYF.

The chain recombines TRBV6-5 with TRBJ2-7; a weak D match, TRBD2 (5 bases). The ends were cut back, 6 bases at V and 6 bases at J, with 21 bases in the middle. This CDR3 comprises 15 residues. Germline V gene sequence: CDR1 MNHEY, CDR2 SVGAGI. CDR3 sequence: CASSPFEGILGEQYF. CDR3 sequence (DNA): TGTGCCAGCAGCCCTTTTGAGGGAATACTAGGCGAGCAGTACTTC.

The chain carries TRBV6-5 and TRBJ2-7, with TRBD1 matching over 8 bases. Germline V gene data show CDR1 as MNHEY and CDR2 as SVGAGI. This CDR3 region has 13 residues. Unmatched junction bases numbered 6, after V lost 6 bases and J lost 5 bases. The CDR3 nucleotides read TGTGCCAGCAGCAGGACAGGGTCCCACGAGCAGTACTTC. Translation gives CASSRTGSHEQYF.

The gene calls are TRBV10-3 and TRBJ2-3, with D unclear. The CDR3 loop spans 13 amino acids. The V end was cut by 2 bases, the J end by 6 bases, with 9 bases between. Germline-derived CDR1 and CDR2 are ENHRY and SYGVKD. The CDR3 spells CAISEMQKDTQYF. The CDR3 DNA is TGTGCCATCAGTGAGATGCAGAAGGATACGCAGTATTTT.

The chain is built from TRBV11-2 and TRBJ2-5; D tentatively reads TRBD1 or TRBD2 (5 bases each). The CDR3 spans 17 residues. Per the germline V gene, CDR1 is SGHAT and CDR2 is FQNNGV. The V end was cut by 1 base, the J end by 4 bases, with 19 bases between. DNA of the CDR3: TGTGCCAGCAGCTTAGTAGGAGGCTCGGGGACCCGAGAGACCCAGTACTTC. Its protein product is CASSLVGGSGTRETQYF.

The CDR3 region is CASSLGGGNEKLFF. The CDR3 nucleotides read TGTGCCAGCAGCCTAGGGGGCGGGAATGAAAAACTGTTTTTT. This chain joins TRBV7-2 and TRBJ1-4, with 7 bases identical to TRBD1. With 5 bases clipped from V and 5 bases from J, the junction kept 5 bases outside the gene matches. This CDR3 has 14 residues. Germline V CDR1 and CDR2: SGHTA, FQGNSA.

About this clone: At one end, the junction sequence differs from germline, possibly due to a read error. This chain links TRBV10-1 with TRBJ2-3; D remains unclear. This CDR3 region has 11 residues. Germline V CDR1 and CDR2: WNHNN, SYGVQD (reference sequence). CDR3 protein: CASSQSDTQYF. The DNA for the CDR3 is TGCGCCAGCAGTCAGTCGGATACGCAGTATTTT.

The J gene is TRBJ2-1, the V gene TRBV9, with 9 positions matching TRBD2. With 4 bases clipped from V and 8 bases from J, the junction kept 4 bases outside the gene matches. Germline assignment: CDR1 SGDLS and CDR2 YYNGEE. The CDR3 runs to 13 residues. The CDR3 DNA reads TGTGCCAGCAGCATTAGCGGGGGCTATGAGCAGTTCTTC. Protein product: CASSISGGYEQFF.

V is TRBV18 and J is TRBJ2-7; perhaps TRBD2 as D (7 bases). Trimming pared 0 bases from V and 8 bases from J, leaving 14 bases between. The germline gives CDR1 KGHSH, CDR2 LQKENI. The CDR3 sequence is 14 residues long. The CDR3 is CASSPPGGGAQQYF. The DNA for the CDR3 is TGTGCCAGCTCACCACCCGGCGGGGGCGCCCAGCAGTACTTC.

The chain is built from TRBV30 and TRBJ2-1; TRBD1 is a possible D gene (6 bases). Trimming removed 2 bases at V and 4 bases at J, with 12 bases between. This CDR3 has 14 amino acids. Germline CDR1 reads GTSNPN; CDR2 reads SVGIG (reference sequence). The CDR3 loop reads CAWSSGAGYNEQFF. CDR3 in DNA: TGTGCCTGGAGTTCAGGGGCGGGTTACAATGAGCAGTTCTTC.